This TCR beta chain appears in the sequencing data of a study of blood T cells in healthy people across ages. Study-wide findings and caveats: For the donors, CMV status was unknown and possibly confounded expanded clonotype changes.

Turning to this clonotype: What it binds is not known.

This CDR3 contains 14 residues. V lost 2 bases to trimming and J lost 4 bases, with 14 bases between them. Germline lookup yields CDR1 DFQATT and CDR2 SNEGSKA (reference sequence). The second PCR ran about 6 to 11 cycles with a sample-barcoded 5' primer and J-beta primers. TCRdb recomputed calls from the 5' RACE reads with MiXCR, one row per CDR3 protein. Of almost 800,000 distinct CDR3 sequences listed, 58% are singletons. This receptor was identified in a man in his thirties or forties in good health. The genes are TRBV20-1 and TRBJ1-1; unclear D gene. The source material was blood. As DNA, the CDR3 is TGCAGTGCTAGAATGGCTTGGGGAAGCACTGAAGCTTTCTTT. This sequence encodes CSARMAWGSTEAFF.